These 23 T cell receptor beta chains were all obtained from the same sample, sequenced in a study of blood T cell repertoires in COVID-19. TCRdb's copy holds only in-frame clones and misses some; the assay was immunoSEQ multiplex PCR. Among nearly 15,000 clones listed, around 92% were seen once. Sequencing used peripheral blood. All receptors come from a human donor in a cohort sampled during active COVID-19.

Here the CDR3 reads CASSSISGGMDTQYF. In DNA form, the CDR3 reads TGTGCCAGCAGCTCTATTAGCGGGGGAATGGATACGCAGTATTTT. V is TRBV5-5 and J is TRBJ2-3; TRBD2 agrees at 9 bases. The CDR3 totals 15 residues. Trimming cost V 3 bases and J 6 bases; bases outside gene matches: 8. Per the germline V gene, CDR1 is SGHKS and CDR2 is YYEKEE (reference sequence). Looking up the rest from reference TRBV5-5 and TRBJ2-3 gives the full variable domain: DAGVTQSPTHLIKTRGQQVTLRCSPISGHKSVSWYQQVLGQGPQFIFQYYEKEERGRGNFPDRFSARQFPNYSSELNVNALLLGDSALYLCASSSISGGMDTQYFGPGTRLTVL.

V and J are TRBV11-2 and TRBJ1-6; D is perhaps TRBD1 (5 bases). Germline CDR1 reads SGHAT; CDR2 reads FQNNGV. V was pared by 3 bases and J by 9 bases, with 15 bases between. The CDR3 extends over 15 amino acids. CDR3 in amino acids: CASSFGGIDGSPLHF. CDR3 DNA sequence: TGTGCCAGCAGCTTTGGGGGGATTGACGGTTCACCCCTCCACTTT.

This clone appeared once. The chain's CDR3 is CASSEIEGRLSPQHF. CDR3 sequence (DNA): TGTGCCAGCAGTGAGATTGAGGGCAGGCTTTCGCCCCAGCATTTT. The rearrangement links TRBV6-1 to TRBJ1-5; D remains ambiguous. V lost 3 bases to trimming and J lost 9 bases, with 18 bases between them. The CDR3 has 15 residues. Germline V gene lookup returns CDR1 MNHNS and CDR2 SASEGT.

This CDR3 reads CASSLLNEQFF. The CDR3 nucleotides read TGTGCCAGCTCACTTTTAAATGAGCAGTTCTTC. The rearrangement uses TRBV18 and TRBJ2-1; D is unresolved. V was pared by 4 bases and J by 7 bases, with 5 bases between. The CDR3 totals 11 residues. Germline V lookup: CDR1 KGHSH, CDR2 LQKENI.

The chain recombines TRBV11-2 with TRBJ1-5, with 8 bases lining up with TRBD1. The CDR3 totals 17 residues. V shed 1 base, J shed 3 bases, and the junction held 8 bases outside the gene matches. CDR1 and CDR2 (germline): SGHAT, FQNNGV. The CDR3 reads CASSLGSGQVNNQPQHF. The CDR3 nucleotides are TGTGCCAGCAGCTTAGGATCGGGACAGGTGAACAATCAGCCCCAGCATTTT.

This chain links TRBV7-3 with TRBJ2-1, with 7 bases matching TRBD1. This CDR3 has 17 amino acids. CDR1 is SGHTA and CDR2 is FQGTGA in the germline V gene. V gave up 1 base and J gave up 1 base; unmatched junction bases: 7. CDR3 nucleotide sequence: TGTGCCAGCAGCTTAATTCCAGGGGGTAGTTCCTACAATGAGCAGTTCTTC. This codes for CASSLIPGGSSYNEQFF. The full variable domain, rest sourced from reference TRBV7-3 and TRBJ2-1, is GAGVSQTPSNKVTEKGKYVELRCDPISGHTALYWYRQSLGQGPEFLIYFQGTGAADDSGLPNDRFFAVRPEGSVSTLKIQRTERGDSAVYLCASSLIPGGSSYNEQFFGPGTRLTVL.

V usage is TRBV11-2 and J usage is TRBJ2-2; no clear D gene. V lost 4 bases to trimming and J lost 0 bases, with 6 bases between them. The CDR3 is 14 residues long. Germline CDR1 is SGHAT and CDR2 is FQNNGV. The CDR3: CASSSQTNTGELFF. The CDR3 DNA sequence: TGTGCCAGCAGCTCACAGACGAACACCGGGGAGCTGTTTTTT.

The gene calls are TRBV27 and TRBJ2-7; the match to TRBD1 covers 8 bases. CDR1 is MNHEY and CDR2 is SMNVEV in the germline V gene (reference sequence). Losses at the gene ends were 3 bases for V and 2 bases for J; bases not matched to a gene: 3. This CDR3 has 14 residues. The CDR3 is CASSLARGPYEQYF. The CDR3 nucleotides are TGTGCCAGCAGTTTGGCCAGGGGGCCCTACGAGCAGTACTTC.

The rearrangement uses TRBV18 and TRBJ2-5, with TRBD2 matching over 8 bases. The V gene's germline CDR1 is KGHSH and CDR2 LQKENI. The V gene end was trimmed by 0 bases and the J gene end by 5 bases; junction bases not matched to a gene: 11. The CDR3 is 17 residues long. CDR3 nucleotide sequence: TGTGCCAGCTCACCACCGATGGGCGGGGGGCCCCGGGAGACCCAGTACTTC. It specifies CASSPPMGGGPRETQYF. The variable domain in full, with the rest retrieved from reference TRBV18 and TRBJ2-5, is NAGVMQNPRHLVRRRGQEARLRCSPMKGHSHVYWYRQLPEEGLKFMVYLQKENIIDESGMPKERFSAEFPKEGPSILRIQQVVRGDSAAYFCASSPPMGGGPRETQYFGPGTRLLVL.

The chain uses TRBV12-3 or TRBV12-4 and TRBJ1-1, with D maybe TRBD1 (6 bases). The CDR3 extends over 13 amino acids. V lost 8 bases, J lost 0 bases, and 10 bases lay in between. This CDR3 is CASLPGVNTEAFF. In DNA form, the CDR3 reads TGTGCCAGCCTGCCAGGGGTGAACACTGAAGCTTTCTTT.

This chain joins TRBV27 and TRBJ1-1, with a possible D match to TRBD1 (6 bases). With 8 bases removed from V and 0 bases from J, the gap between germline ends came to 10 bases. The length of the CDR3 is 13 residues. The germline V gene encodes CDR1 MNHEY and CDR2 SMNVEV (reference sequence). This chain's CDR3 is CASPQGLNTEAFF. As DNA, the CDR3 is TGTGCCAGCCCACAGGGTTTGAACACTGAAGCTTTCTTT.

The chain is built from TRBV29-1 and TRBJ2-5; TRBD1 matches 8 bases. The V gene's germline CDR1 is SQVTM and CDR2 ANQGSEA. CDR3 length: 11 residues. The V and J ends lost 8 bases and 5 bases, in that order; junction bases with no gene match: 4. The CDR3 nucleotides read TGCAGCATCCGACAGGGGGAGACCCAGTACTTC. Amino acid sequence: CSIRQGETQYF.

V usage is TRBV19 and J usage is TRBJ1-5; D is undetermined. The CDR3 covers 18 residues. Trimming took 0 bases from V and 0 from J, leaving 15 bases between them. Germline V CDR1 and CDR2: LNHDA, SQIVND (reference sequence). The CDR3 DNA follows: TGTGCCAGTAGTATAGATGGCGGCAGCTCTAATAGCAATCAGCCCCAGCATTTT. Amino acids: CASSIDGGSSNSNQPQHF.

The rearrangement links TRBV11-3 to TRBJ2-2, with 7 bases aligning to TRBD1. J gave up 4 bases and V 5 bases, and 10 bases lay outside the gene matches. Germline V gives CDR1 SGHNT, CDR2 YENEEA. This CDR3 contains 16 residues. The CDR3 bases are TGTGCCAGCAGCCCGAGACAGGGAAGAGGCACCGGGGAGCTGTTTTTT. Translated: CASSPRQGRGTGELFF.

This CDR3 reads CAWSTGTADTQYF. In DNA form, the CDR3 reads TGTGCCTGGAGTACAGGGACAGCGGATACGCAGTATTTT. V and J are TRBV30 and TRBJ2-3, with TRBD1 identical over 7 bases. The CDR3 has 13 residues. V lost 2 bases and J lost 6; bases outside the gene matches: 5. Germline assignment: CDR1 GTSNPN and CDR2 SVGIG (reference sequence).

In its sample, this clone was seen once. This chain joins TRBV7-2 and TRBJ1-1; no firm D call. The CDR3 totals 13 residues. CDR1 SGHTA and CDR2 FQGNSA come from the germline V gene. Trimming pared 5 bases from V and 4 bases from J, leaving 11 bases between. Here the CDR3 DNA reads TGTGCCAGCAGCCACCCTCGGGGCACTGAAGCTTTCTTT. This codes for CASSHPRGTEAFF.

The chain combines TRBV2 with TRBJ1-5; a possible D gene is TRBD1 (6 bases). The CDR3 has 13 residues. Germline CDR1 and CDR2: SNHLY and FYNNEI. V lost 3 bases and J lost 7, with 10 bases in between. The CDR3 is CASSERGTQPQHF. CDR3 bases: TGTGCCAGCAGTGAGAGGGGGACCCAGCCCCAGCATTTT.

This chain links TRBV7-6 with TRBJ1-3, with D unclear. The CDR3 is 15 amino acids. The V and J ends lost 5 bases and 4 bases respectively, with 15 bases between them. Germline lookup yields CDR1 SGHVS and CDR2 FNYEAQ. The CDR3 DNA is TGTGCCAGCAGCCCTAGTCGAGGGCTAGGAAACACCATATATTTT. As protein: CASSPSRGLGNTIYF.

This chain uses TRBV27 with TRBJ2-7, with TRBD1 identical over 11 bases. CDR3 length equals 15 residues. The germline gives CDR1 MNHEY, CDR2 SMNVEV (reference sequence). Trimming removed 6 bases from V and 5 bases from J; junction bases left unmatched: 9. CDR3: CASRTGTGGMHEQYF. CDR3 in DNA: TGTGCCAGCAGGACCGGGACAGGGGGTATGCACGAGCAGTACTTC.

V gene TRBV28 combines with J gene TRBJ2-7, with a possible D match to TRBD1 (5 bases). The germline gives CDR1 MDHEN, CDR2 SYDVKM. The CDR3 totals 17 residues. Trimming pared 7 bases from V and 0 bases from J, leaving 22 bases between. The CDR3 DNA sequence: TGTGCCAGCAAGGGCTCTTTGGGGCAGGACGTCTCCTACGAGCAGTACTTC. It encodes CASKGSLGQDVSYEQYF.

The chain is built from TRBV6-5 and TRBJ2-6, with D possibly matching TRBD2 (5 bases). Trimming shortened V by 5 bases and J by 3 bases, and 11 bases separated the two germline ends. CDR1 is MNHEY, CDR2 SVGAGI, per germline. The CDR3 length is 15 residues. The CDR3 DNA reads as TGTGCCAGCAGTACTGTGGGAGATGGGGCCAACGTCCTGACTTTC. This gives the protein CASSTVGDGANVLTF.

The V call is TRBV11-2, the J call TRBJ1-2, with no clear D. The germline V gene has CDR1 SGHAT and CDR2 FQNNGV. This CDR3 has 15 residues. V was trimmed by 5 bases and J by 4 bases, leaving 17 bases between them. The chain's CDR3 is CASSPSQAESYGYTF. CDR3 in DNA: TGTGCCAGCAGCCCCTCCCAAGCGGAGAGCTATGGCTACACCTTC.

The chain recombines TRBV4-1 with TRBJ2-4; perhaps TRBD1 as D (6 bases). Germline V gene sequence: CDR1 MGHRA, CDR2 YSYEKL. The CDR3 consists of 17 residues. Trimming removed 0 bases from V and 0 bases from J, with 12 bases in between. CDR3 sequence reads: CASSQDLGAIAKNIQYF. The CDR3 coding sequence is TGCGCCAGCAGCCAAGATTTGGGGGCCATAGCCAAAAACATTCAGTACTTC.